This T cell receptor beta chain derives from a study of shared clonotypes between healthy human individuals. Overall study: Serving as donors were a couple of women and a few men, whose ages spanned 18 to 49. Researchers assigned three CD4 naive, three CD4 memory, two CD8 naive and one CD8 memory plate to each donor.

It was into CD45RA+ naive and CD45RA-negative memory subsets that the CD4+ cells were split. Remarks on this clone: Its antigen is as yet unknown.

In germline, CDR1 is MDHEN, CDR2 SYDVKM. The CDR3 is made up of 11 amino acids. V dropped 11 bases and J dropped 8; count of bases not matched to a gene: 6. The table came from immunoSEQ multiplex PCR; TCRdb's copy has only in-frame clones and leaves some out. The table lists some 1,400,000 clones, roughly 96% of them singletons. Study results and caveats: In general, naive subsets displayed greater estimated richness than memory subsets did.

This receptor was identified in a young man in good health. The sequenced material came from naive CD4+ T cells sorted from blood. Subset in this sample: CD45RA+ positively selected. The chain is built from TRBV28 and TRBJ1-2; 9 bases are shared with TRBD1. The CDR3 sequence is CACYRGQGYTF. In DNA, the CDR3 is TGTGCCTGCTACAGGGGGCAGGGCTACACCTTC.